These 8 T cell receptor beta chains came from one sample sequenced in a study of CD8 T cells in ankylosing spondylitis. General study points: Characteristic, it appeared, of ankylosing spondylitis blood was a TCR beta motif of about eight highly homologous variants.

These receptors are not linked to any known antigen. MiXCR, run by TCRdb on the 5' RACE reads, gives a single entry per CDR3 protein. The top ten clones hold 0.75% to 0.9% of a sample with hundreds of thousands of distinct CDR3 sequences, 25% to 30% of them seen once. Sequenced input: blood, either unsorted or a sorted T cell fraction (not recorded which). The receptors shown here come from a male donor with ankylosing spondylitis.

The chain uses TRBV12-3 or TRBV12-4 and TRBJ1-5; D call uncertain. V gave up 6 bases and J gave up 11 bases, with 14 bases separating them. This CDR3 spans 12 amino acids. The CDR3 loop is CASSAQLQTQHF. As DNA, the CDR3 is TGTGCCAGCAGCGCTCAGCTACAAACCCAGCATTTT.

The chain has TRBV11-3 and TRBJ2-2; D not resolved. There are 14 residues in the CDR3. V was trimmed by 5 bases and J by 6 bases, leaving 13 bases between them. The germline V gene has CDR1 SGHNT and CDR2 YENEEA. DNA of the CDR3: TGTGCCAGCAGCAGAGACTTGTTCGCCGGGGAGCTGTTTTTT. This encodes CASSRDLFAGELFF.

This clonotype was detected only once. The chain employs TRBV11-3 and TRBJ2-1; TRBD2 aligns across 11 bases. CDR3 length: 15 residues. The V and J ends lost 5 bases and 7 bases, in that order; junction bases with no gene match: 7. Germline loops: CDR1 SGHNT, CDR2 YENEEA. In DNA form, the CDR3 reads TGTGCCAGCAGCCTGGGACTAGCGGAGGTAAATGAGCAGTTCTTC. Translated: CASSLGLAEVNEQFF.

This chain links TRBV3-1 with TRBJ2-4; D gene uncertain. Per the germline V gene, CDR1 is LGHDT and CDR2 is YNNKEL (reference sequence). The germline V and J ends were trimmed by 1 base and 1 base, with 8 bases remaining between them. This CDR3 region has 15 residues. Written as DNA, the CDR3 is TGTGCCAGCAGCCAAGTTTTCAACGCCAAAAACATTCAGTACTTC. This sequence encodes CASSQVFNAKNIQYF.

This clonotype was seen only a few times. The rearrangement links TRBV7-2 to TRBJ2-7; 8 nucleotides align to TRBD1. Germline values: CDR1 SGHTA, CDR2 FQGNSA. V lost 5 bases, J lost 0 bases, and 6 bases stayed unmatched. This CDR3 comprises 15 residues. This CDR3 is CASSPRTGSSYEQYF. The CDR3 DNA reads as TGTGCCAGCAGCCCCAGGACAGGGAGCTCCTACGAGCAGTACTTC.

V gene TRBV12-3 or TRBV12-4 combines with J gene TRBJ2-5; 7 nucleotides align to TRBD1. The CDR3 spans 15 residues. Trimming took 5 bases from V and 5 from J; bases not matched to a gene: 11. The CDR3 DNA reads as TGTGCCAGCAGTACGAACAGGGGAGCCCGGGAGACCCAGTACTTC. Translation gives CASSTNRGARETQYF.

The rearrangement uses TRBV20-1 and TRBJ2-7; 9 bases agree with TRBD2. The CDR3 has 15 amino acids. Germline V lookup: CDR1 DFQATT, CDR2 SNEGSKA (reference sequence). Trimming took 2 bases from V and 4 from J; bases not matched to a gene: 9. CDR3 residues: CSARTPSGTDYEQYF. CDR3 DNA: TGCAGTGCTAGAACCCCTAGCGGGACCGATTACGAGCAGTACTTC.

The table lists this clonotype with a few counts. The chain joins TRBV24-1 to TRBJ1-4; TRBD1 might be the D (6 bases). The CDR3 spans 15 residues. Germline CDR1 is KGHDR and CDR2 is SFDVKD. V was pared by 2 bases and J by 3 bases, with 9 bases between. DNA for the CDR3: TGTGCCACCAGTGATTCCGCAGGGGCTAATGAAAAACTGTTTTTT. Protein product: CATSDSAGANEKLFF.